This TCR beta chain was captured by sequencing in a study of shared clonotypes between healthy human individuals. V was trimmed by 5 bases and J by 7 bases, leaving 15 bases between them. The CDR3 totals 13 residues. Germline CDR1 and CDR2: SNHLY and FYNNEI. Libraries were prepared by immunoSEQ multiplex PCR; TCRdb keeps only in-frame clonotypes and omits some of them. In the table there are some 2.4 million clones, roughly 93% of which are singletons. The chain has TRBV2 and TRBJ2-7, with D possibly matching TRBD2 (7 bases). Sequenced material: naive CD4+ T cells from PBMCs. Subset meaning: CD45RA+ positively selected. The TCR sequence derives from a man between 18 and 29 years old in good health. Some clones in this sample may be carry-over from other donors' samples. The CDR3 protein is CASSPIQGGEQYF. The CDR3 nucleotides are TGTGCCAGCAGTCCGATACAGGGAGGGGAGCAGTACTTC.